The rows below give T cell receptor beta chains drawn from one sample of a study of radiotherapy plus CTLA-4 blockade in lung cancer. The assay was immunoSEQ multiplex PCR, and TCRdb's table has in-frame clones only and misses some. The data show approximately 40,000 clones, 72% seen once. The sequenced sample was peripheral blood, obtained from a patient treated with radiotherapy plus ipilimumab. These receptors all come from a human donor with non-small cell lung cancer who had stable disease on radiotherapy plus ipilimumab. CDR3s include the opening cysteine and the closing phenylalanine or tryptophan. A D gene is named only where the DNA matches it firmly. Only some rows state a clone size, as once, few, many or a class for expanded clones.

clone size | J gene | D gene | V gene | CDR3 protein | CDR3 DNA
- | TRBJ1-2 | TRBD1 | TRBV2 | CASSEYGRGRLNYGYTF | TGTGCCAGCAGTGAATACGGCAGGGGGAGATTAAACTATGGCTACACCTTC
- | TRBJ2-3 | - | TRBV18 | CASSPGDSRTDTQYF | TGTGCCAGCTCACCAGGAGACAGCAGGACAGATACGCAGTATTTT
- | TRBJ1-1 | - | TRBV30 | CAWSVDSNTEAFF | TGTGCCTGGAGTGTCGACTCGAACACTGAAGCTTTCTTT
- | TRBJ2-5 | TRBD1 | TRBV5-1 | CASSLDGTGASETQYF | TGCGCCAGCAGCTTGGACGGGACAGGGGCCTCAGAGACCCAGTACTTC
many | TRBJ2-1 | - | TRBV30 | CAWSPFNEQFF | TGTGCCTGGAGTCCCTTCAATGAGCAGTTCTTC
- | TRBJ1-6 | - | TRBV10-3 | CAISGAGAYNSPLHF | TGTGCCATCAGTGGGGCAGGCGCCTATAATTCACCCCTCCACTTT
- | TRBJ1-4 | TRBD1 | TRBV5-6 | CASSSPGTGDIEKLFF | TGTGCCAGCAGCTCCCCGGGGACAGGAGATATTGAAAAACTGTTTTTT
- | TRBJ1-2 | TRBD1 | TRBV5-6 | CASSPRTGYGYTF | TGTGCCAGCAGCCCCCGGACAGGCTATGGCTACACCTTC
- | TRBJ2-7 | TRBD1 | TRBV13 | CASSFGDRVIYEQYF | TGTGCCAGCAGCTTTGGGGACAGGGTGATCTACGAGCAGTACTTC
once | TRBJ2-1 | - | TRBV11-2 | CASSLDPTQGRGNEQFF | TGTGCCAGCAGCTTAGATCCGACGCAGGGAAGGGGCAATGAGCAGTTCTTC
- | TRBJ1-1 | TRBD1 | TRBV2 | CASSENRGRYTEAFF | TGTGCCAGCAGTGAAAACAGGGGGCGGTACACTGAAGCTTTCTTT
few | TRBJ1-1 | - | TRBV28 | CASSLTNLAFF | TGTGCCAGCAGTTTAACTAACCTAGCTTTCTTT
few | TRBJ2-1 | TRBD1 | TRBV10-3 | CAISESTGGADNEQFF | TGTGCCATCAGTGAGTCGACAGGGGGCGCGGACAATGAGCAGTTCTTC
- | TRBJ2-2 | TRBD1 | TRBV13 | CASSLTGNSWTGELFF | TGTGCCAGCAGCCTGACAGGGAACTCATGGACCGGGGAGCTGTTTTTT
once | TRBJ1-2 | TRBD1 | TRBV7-2 | CASSFEDRQGYGYTF | TGTGCCAGCAGCTTCGAGGACAGACAGGGCTATGGCTACACCTTC
- | TRBJ2-7 | TRBD1 | TRBV27 | CASSYRQGFAYEQYF | TGTGCCAGCAGTTATAGACAGGGGTTCGCCTACGAGCAGTACTTC
- | TRBJ1-2 | - | TRBV5-1 | CASSLAPSNYGYTF | TGCGCCAGCAGCTTGGCCCCATCTAACTATGGCTACACCTTC
- | TRBJ2-2 | TRBD1 | TRBV5-1 | CASSLGQGGTGELFF | TGCGCCAGCAGCTTGGGACAGGGTGGCACCGGGGAGCTGTTTTTT
few | TRBJ2-7 | - | TRBV29-1 | CSVVTVGPYEQYF | TGCAGCGTTGTAACTGTGGGGCCCTACGAGCAGTACTTC
few | TRBJ1-1 | - | TRBV7-9 | CASSFRNTEAFF | TGTGCCAGCAGCTTTCGGAACACTGAAGCTTTCTTT
- | TRBJ2-1 | TRBD2 | TRBV4-1 | CASSGKAGGMNNEQFF | TGCGCCAGCAGCGGAAAAGCGGGGGGGATGAACAATGAGCAGTTCTTC
- | TRBJ1-5 | - | TRBV27 | CATAARDNQPQHF | TGTGCCACCGCGGCGAGGGACAATCAGCCCCAGCATTTT
- | TRBJ1-2 | - | TRBV6-5 | CASSYAGRDYGYTF | TGTGCCAGCAGTTACGCCGGGAGGGACTATGGCTACACCTTC
- | TRBJ1-1 | - | TRBV5-1 | CASSSRTANTEAFF | TGCGCCAGCAGCTCCCGGACAGCGAACACTGAAGCTTTCTTT
few | TRBJ1-1 | TRBD1 | TRBV11-3 | CASSPTGGPEAFF | TGTGCCAGCAGCCCAACAGGGGGCCCTGAAGCTTTCTTT
- | TRBJ1-3 | - | TRBV6-5 | CASSFGGISGNTMYF | TGTGCCAGCAGCTTTGGGGGGATCTCTGGAAACACCATGTATTTT
- | TRBJ2-3 | TRBD2 | TRBV9 | CASTRTSGFRGTQYF | TGTGCCAGCACCCGGACTAGCGGGTTCCGGGGTACGCAGTATTTT
- | TRBJ1-2 | - | TRBV30 | CAWSVREGNYGYTF | TGTGCCTGGAGTGTACGAGAGGGCAACTATGGCTACACCTTC
- | TRBJ2-6 | - | TRBV5-1 | CASSLEGHSGANVLTF | TGCGCCAGCAGCTTGGAGGGACACTCTGGGGCCAACGTCCTGACTTTC
- | TRBJ1-6 | - | TRBV6-5 | CASSSRGINSPLHF | TGTGCCAGCAGCTCCAGGGGTATTAATTCACCCCTCCACTTT
once | TRBJ1-6 | TRBD1 | TRBV7-9 | CASSYTGTGNSPLHF | TGTGCCAGCAGCTATACCGGGACAGGGAATTCACCCCTCCACTTT
few | TRBJ2-7 | TRBD1 | TRBV19 | CASSTGRGHVDEQYF | TGTGCCAGTAGTACGGGCAGGGGGCATGTCGACGAGCAGTACTTC
few | TRBJ1-2 | - | TRBV5-1 | CASSLFEGRDGYTF | TGCGCCAGCAGCTTGTTTGAGGGCCGGGATGGCTACACCTTC
- | TRBJ1-3 | - | TRBV11-2 | CASSSYGGLGSGNTIYF | TGTGCCAGCAGCTCCTATGGGGGCTTGGGCTCTGGAAACACCATATATTTT
few | TRBJ1-6 | - | TRBV21-1 | CASSNPLCWGGSEVRFSPLHF | TGTGCCAGCAGCAATCCCCTTTGCTGGGGAGGGAGTGAAGTAAGATTTTCACCCCTCCACTTT
- | TRBJ2-7 | - | TRBV25-1 | CASSWTRYEQYF | TGTGCCAGCAGTTGGACTCGTTACGAGCAGTACTTC
- | TRBJ1-1 | - | TRBV7-6 | CASSVVEGTEAFF | TGTGCCAGCAGCGTCGTCGAGGGCACTGAAGCTTTCTTT
- | TRBJ2-5 | TRBD2 | TRBV18 | CASSHSGTSGGETQYF | TGTGCCAGCTCACACTCAGGGACCTCGGGGGGAGAGACCCAGTACTTC
- | TRBJ1-2 | TRBD1 | TRBV19 | CASSYPGQGLYGYTF | TGTGCCAGTAGTTACCCGGGACAGGGACTATATGGCTACACCTTC
- | TRBJ1-1 | TRBD1 | TRBV7-9 | CASGYAGGLGGEAFF | TGTGCCAGCGGCTATGCAGGGGGCTTGGGGGGTGAAGCTTTCTTT
- | TRBJ1-2 | TRBD1 | TRBV29-1 | CSVGGGQGSGYTF | TGCAGCGTGGGGGGAGGACAGGGGTCGGGCTACACCTTC
once | TRBJ1-1 | TRBD1 | TRBV11-2 | CASGQGVSMNTEAFF | TGTGCCAGTGGACAGGGGGTCTCTATGAACACTGAAGCTTTCTTT
- | TRBJ2-1 | TRBD1 | TRBV9 | CASSVLSQGDEQFF | TGTGCCAGCAGCGTTTTAAGCCAGGGGGATGAGCAGTTCTTC
- | TRBJ1-5 | - | TRBV6-5 | CASSSQGYSNQPQHF | TGTGCCAGCAGTTCACAGGGATATAGCAATCAGCCCCAGCATTTT